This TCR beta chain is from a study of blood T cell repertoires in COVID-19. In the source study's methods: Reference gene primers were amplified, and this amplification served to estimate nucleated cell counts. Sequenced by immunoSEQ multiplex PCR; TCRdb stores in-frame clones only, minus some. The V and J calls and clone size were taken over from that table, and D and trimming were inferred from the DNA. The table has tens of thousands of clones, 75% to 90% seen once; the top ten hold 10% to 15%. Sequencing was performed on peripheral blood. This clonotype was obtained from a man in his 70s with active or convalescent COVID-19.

Written as DNA, the CDR3 is TGTGCCAGCAGCTTGGGACTCCTAGCTAACTATGGCTACACCTTC. Its protein is CASSLGLLANYGYTF. V gene TRBV5-6 combines with J gene TRBJ1-2; D ambiguous. The CDR3 is made up of 15 amino acids. V shed 0 bases and J shed 0 bases, with 9 bases lying between them. Germline CDR1 reads SGHDT; CDR2 reads YYEEEE.